This TCR beta chain is from a study of T cell clonality in common variable immunodeficiency. The data were produced by immunoSEQ multiplex PCR, yet TCRdb's version contains in-frame clones alone and is incomplete. Listed for the sample are some 40,000 clones, none seen a single time. J was trimmed by 6 bases and V by 6 bases; bases with no gene match: 15. Germline V lookup: CDR1 KGHSH, CDR2 LQKENI. This CDR3 spans 17 amino acids. The sample holds many counts of this clone. The CDR3 goes on 3 residues after the read ends, and that part is filled in from the germline J gene. The rearrangement uses TRBV18 and TRBJ1-5; 9 bases align to TRBD1. Sequences were obtained from peripheral blood mononuclear cells. The receptor was isolated from a person aged 18 to 70 in good health. CDR3 in amino acids: CASSPRIRDRVTQPQHF. The sequenced part of the CDR3 DNA is TGTGCCAGCTCCCCCAGAATCCGGGACAGGGTAACTCAGCCC. Supplemented by reference TRBV18 and TRBJ1-5, the full variable domain reads NAGVMQNPRHLVRRRGQEARLRCSPMKGHSHVYWYRQLPEEGLKFMVYLQKENIIDESGMPKERFSAEFPKEGPSILRIQQVVRGDSAAYFCASSPRIRDRVTQPQHFGDGTRLSIL.